Below are 12 T cell receptor beta chains sequenced from a single sample in a study of blood T cell repertoires in COVID-19. Data came from immunoSEQ multiplex PCR; TCRdb stores just in-frame clones and leaves some out. The sample includes about 36,000 clones, 75% to 85% seen only once; the top ten take around two fifths. Sequenced input: peripheral blood. Receptor source: a human donor in a cohort sampled during active or convalescent COVID-19. The donor label of this sample is uncertain.

This chain uses TRBV15 with TRBJ1-5; a weak D match, TRBD1 (5 bases). This CDR3 region has 15 residues. Germline V gene data show CDR1 as LNHNV and CDR2 as YYDKDF (reference sequence). Trimming cost V 0 bases and J 6 bases, with 12 bases left between them. The CDR3 sequence is CATSRDKGRAQPQHF. The CDR3, as DNA: TGTGCCACCAGCAGAGATAAGGGGAGGGCTCAGCCCCAGCATTTT. Using reference TRBV15 and TRBJ1-5 for the parts outside the CDR3, the full variable domain is DAMVIQNPRYQVTQFGKPVTLSCSQTLNHNVMYWYQQKSSQAPKLLFHYYDKDFNNEADTPDNFQSRRPNTSFCFLDIRSPGLGDTAMYLCATSRDKGRAQPQHFGDGTRLSIL.

The chain combines TRBV7-9 with TRBJ2-1; TRBD2 aligns across 10 bases. V gave up 5 bases and J gave up 0 bases; unmatched junction bases: 4. The CDR3 extends over 16 amino acids. The germline V gene encodes CDR1 SEHNR and CDR2 FQNEAQ (reference sequence). CDR3 sequence: CASSPSSGSSYNEQFF. CDR3 DNA: TGTGCCAGCAGCCCTTCTAGCGGGAGCTCCTACAATGAGCAGTTCTTC.

In this sample, this clone turned up once. This chain joins TRBV6-2 or TRBV6-3 and TRBJ1-4; 8 bases are a match to TRBD1. The ends lost 6 bases at V and 11 bases at J; junction bases unmatched: 14. Per the germline V gene, CDR1 is MNHEY and CDR2 is SVGEGT. The CDR3 is 15 amino acids. CDR3 loop: CASSELRQGAGKLFF. The DNA for the CDR3 is TGTGCCAGCAGCGAGTTGCGGCAGGGGGCAGGGAAACTGTTTTTT.

This clone was recorded only once. The chain carries TRBV7-6 and TRBJ2-7; 7 nucleotides align to TRBD1. Unmatched junction bases numbered 19, after V lost 4 bases and J lost 1 base. In germline, CDR1 is SGHVS, CDR2 FNYEAQ. The CDR3 extends over 19 amino acids. CDR3 amino acids: CASSSLARDSGFLSYEQYF. DNA for the CDR3: TGTGCCAGCAGCTCTCTTGCACGGGACAGTGGGTTCTTGTCCTACGAGCAGTACTTC.

This clone was seen more than once but under ten times. V is TRBV30 and J is TRBJ2-3; 10 nucleotides match TRBD2. With 4 bases clipped from V and 7 bases from J, the junction kept 8 bases outside the gene matches. The germline CDR1 and CDR2 sequences are GTSNPN and SVGIG (reference sequence). The CDR3 totals 14 residues. This CDR3 reads CAWTGELAGYTQYF. In DNA, the CDR3 is TGTGCCTGGACTGGGGAACTAGCGGGGTATACGCAGTATTTT.

The CDR3 spells CATSGQGREQYF. The CDR3, as DNA: TGTGCCACCTCGGGACAGGGGCGCGAGCAGTACTTC. The chain uses TRBV24-1 and TRBJ2-7; 10 positions agree with TRBD1. Unmatched junction bases numbered 4, after V lost 9 bases and J lost 6 bases. The CDR3 is made up of 12 amino acids. The germline CDR1 and CDR2 sequences are KGHDR and SFDVKD.

The V and J genes are TRBV7-2 and TRBJ2-2, with D maybe TRBD1 (5 bases). The germline V gene encodes CDR1 SGHTA and CDR2 FQGNSA. The CDR3 has 16 residues. The V end lost 3 bases, the J end lost 1 base, and 12 bases lay between the germline ends. The CDR3 protein is CASSFGARGNTGELFF. CDR3 bases: TGTGCCAGCAGCTTTGGGGCCAGAGGGAACACCGGGGAGCTGTTTTTT.

This chain connects TRBV6-5 to TRBJ1-2; TRBD1 agrees at 8 bases. Trimming took 0 bases from V and 3 from J; bases not matched to a gene: 3. CDR3 size: 15 residues. CDR1 MNHEY and CDR2 SVGAGI come from the germline V gene. CDR3 nucleotides: TGTGCCAGCAGTTACTCGACCAGGGGGCACTATGGCTACACCTTC. This codes for CASSYSTRGHYGYTF.

This chain connects TRBV6-4 to TRBJ2-3; D may correspond to TRBD1 or TRBD2 (9 bases each). The CDR3 is 19 residues long. Between the trimmed V and J ends, which lost 1 base and 3 bases, there was a span of 23 bases. Germline V gene lookup returns CDR1 MRHNA and CDR2 SNTAGT. The CDR3 DNA sequence: TGTGCCAGCAGTGACTTTGGGACAGGGATTGCGGGAGGGACAGATACGCAGTATTTT. Translated, it gives CASSDFGTGIAGGTDTQYF.

This clone was counted a few times. V usage is TRBV6-5 and J usage is TRBJ1-1, with 7 bases aligning to TRBD1. The CDR3 sequence is 14 residues long. V lost 7 bases and J lost 5; bases outside the gene matches: 10. Per germline, CDR1 MNHEY and CDR2 SVGAGI. The CDR3 spells CASTLDRVRTEAFF. CDR3 DNA: TGTGCCAGCACCCTCGACAGGGTGAGAACTGAAGCTTTCTTT.

The V gene is TRBV19, the J gene TRBJ2-4, with TRBD2 matching over 7 bases. Germline trimming cut 6 bases from V and 3 bases from J; bases unmatched to any gene: 11. Germline V CDR1 and CDR2: LNHDA, SQIVND (reference sequence). The CDR3 has 16 amino acids. CDR3 loop: CASRELAGRHKNIQYF. CDR3 sequence (DNA): TGTGCCAGTAGGGAATTAGCGGGCCGACACAAAAACATTCAGTACTTC.

This chain joins TRBV9 and TRBJ1-1; D unclear. Germline CDR1 reads SGDLS; CDR2 reads YYNGEE. The CDR3 has 14 amino acids. The germline V and J ends were trimmed by 0 bases and 6 bases, with 12 bases remaining between them. CDR3 sequence reads: CASSVDEGSSEAFF. The CDR3 DNA sequence: TGTGCCAGCAGCGTAGATGAGGGATCTTCTGAAGCTTTCTTT. Using reference TRBV9 and TRBJ1-1 for the parts outside the CDR3, the full variable domain is DSGVTQTPKHLITATGQRVTLRCSPRSGDLSVYWYQQSLDQGLQFLIQYYNGEERAKGNILERFSAQQFPDLHSELNLSSLELGDSALYFCASSVDEGSSEAFFGQGTRLTVV.